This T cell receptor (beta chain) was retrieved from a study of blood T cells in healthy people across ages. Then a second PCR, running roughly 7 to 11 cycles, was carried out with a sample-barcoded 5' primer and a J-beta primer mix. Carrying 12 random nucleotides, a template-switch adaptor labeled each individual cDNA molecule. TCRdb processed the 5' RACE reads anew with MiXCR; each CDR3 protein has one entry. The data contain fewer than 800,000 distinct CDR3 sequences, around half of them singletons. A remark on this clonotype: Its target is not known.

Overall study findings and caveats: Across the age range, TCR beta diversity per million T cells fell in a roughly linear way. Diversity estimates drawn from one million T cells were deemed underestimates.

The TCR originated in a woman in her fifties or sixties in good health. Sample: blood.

The CDR3 DNA sequence: TGCAGTGCTCGCAAAACCGGGACGGACCTCTATGGCTACACCTTC. Translation gives CSARKTGTDLYGYTF. The chain carries TRBV20-1 and TRBJ1-2; maybe TRBD1 (5 bases). The CDR3 sequence is 15 residues long. Between the trimmed V and J ends, which lost 5 bases and 4 bases, there was a span of 20 bases. The germline gives CDR1 DFQATT, CDR2 SNEGSKA (reference sequence).